A single sample gave rise to the 27 T cell receptor beta chains below, sequenced in a study of T cells in Graves' hyperthyroidism and ophthalmopathy. RNA transcripts served as the template for amplifying TCR beta CDR3 regions. The HTBI primer set drove a first-round RT-PCR of the TCR CDR3. TCRdb redid the calling of the multiplex PCR reads with MiXCR, one entry per CDR3 protein. Of over 550,000 distinct CDR3 sequences listed, over 15% are singletons. The sample taken for sequencing was blood. All receptors derive from a woman aged 18-30 years with Graves' hyperthyroidism.

V usage is TRBV20-1 and J usage is TRBJ2-2; D may match TRBD1 or TRBD2 (5 bases each). The V end lost 0 bases, the J end lost 9 bases, and 17 bases lay between the germline ends. CDR3 length: 15 amino acids. The germline gives CDR1 DFQATT, CDR2 SNEGSKA (reference sequence). CDR3: CSARDREGTLRELFF. In DNA, the CDR3 is TGCAGTGCTAGAGATAGAGAAGGGACGCTCAGGGAGCTGTTTTTT.

This clonotype was seen a handful of times. This sequence joins TRBV12-3 or TRBV12-4 and TRBJ1-1; no clear D. V lost 1 base and J lost 5, with 14 bases in between. CDR3 length: 15 residues. The CDR3 loop reads CASSLVSSLGTEAFF. The CDR3 DNA is TGTGCCAGCAGTTTAGTGAGCTCCCTGGGTACTGAAGCTTTCTTT.

The V gene is TRBV20-1, the J gene TRBJ2-7, with TRBD2 identical over 9 bases. The ends lost 0 bases at V and 3 bases at J; junction bases unmatched: 3. The germline V gene has CDR1 DFQATT and CDR2 SNEGSKA (reference sequence). The CDR3 consists of 14 residues. The CDR3 nucleotides are TGCAGTGCTAGAGAAGGGACTAGCCTCTACGAGCAGTACTTC. It translates to CSAREGTSLYEQYF.

This clonotype was recorded many times. The rearrangement uses TRBV27 and TRBJ2-3; 14 nucleotides line up with TRBD2. The length of the CDR3 is 18 residues. Trimming cost V 1 base and J 6 bases; bases outside gene matches: 9. Looked up from germline, CDR1 is MNHEY and CDR2 is SMNVEV (reference sequence). CDR3 sequence reads: CASSLFGTSGGIWDTQYF. CDR3 coding DNA: TGTGCCAGCAGTTTATTCGGGACTAGCGGGGGCATTTGGGATACGCAGTATTTT.

V gene TRBV19 combines with J gene TRBJ1-2; 7 bases match TRBD1. The V and J ends lost 4 bases and 0 bases, in that order; junction bases with no gene match: 14. In germline, CDR1 is LNHDA, CDR2 SQIVND (reference sequence). The CDR3 runs 18 residues. CDR3 DNA sequence: TGTGCCAGTAGTAGACGCCGGGACAGCGTATTATCTAACTATGGCTACACCTTC. Translating gives CASSRRRDSVLSNYGYTF. The full variable domain, with the rest looked up from reference TRBV19 and TRBJ1-2, is DGGITQSPKYLFRKEGQNVTLSCEQNLNHDAMYWYRQDPGQGLRLIYYSQIVNDFQKGDIAEGYSVSREKKESFPLTVTSAQKNPTAFYLCASSRRRDSVLSNYGYTFGSGTRLTVV.

This clonotype has only a few counts. The chain is built from TRBV4-3 and TRBJ1-1; D might be TRBD1 (6 bases). This CDR3 contains 17 residues. V lost 0 bases to trimming and J lost 6 bases, with 20 bases between them. CDR1 LGHNA and CDR2 YSLEER come from the germline V gene. The CDR3 region has the DNA TGCGCCAGCAGCCAAGATTTGCCCGGGACATCTAGGCCTGAAGCTTTCTTT. Its protein product is CASSQDLPGTSRPEAFF.

This clonotype appeared a few times. The J gene is TRBJ1-2, the V gene TRBV30; D not resolved. Trimming cost V 2 bases and J 2 bases, with 12 bases left between them. This CDR3 contains 14 residues. CDR1 GTSNPN and CDR2 SVGIG come from the germline V gene (reference sequence). CDR3 nucleotides: TGTGCCTGGAGTCCGGGGTTCGCGAACTATGGCTACACCTTC. It yields the protein CAWSPGFANYGYTF.

The CDR3 DNA is TGCAGCGTAGGCCGGGACGCAAATAACTATGGCTACACCTTC. This translates into CSVGRDANNYGYTF. The rearrangement links TRBV29-1 to TRBJ1-2; D may be TRBD1 (5 bases). The CDR3 length is 14 residues. V was clipped by 6 bases and J by 1 base, with 15 bases between them. Germline V lookup: CDR1 SQVTM, CDR2 ANQGSEA.

This clonotype was counted at least ten times. This chain uses TRBV30 with TRBJ2-2; 7 bases are a match to TRBD1. With V trimmed by 4 bases and J by 7 bases, 0 bases remained unmatched. The CDR3 is 11 amino acids. Per the germline V gene, CDR1 is GTSNPN and CDR2 is SVGIG (reference sequence). The CDR3 is CAWNRGGELFF. The CDR3 coding sequence is TGTGCCTGGAACAGGGGCGGGGAGCTGTTTTTT. Supplemented by reference TRBV30 and TRBJ2-2, the full variable domain reads SQTIHQWPATLVQPVGSPLSLECTVEGTSNPNLYWYRQAAGRGLQLLFYSVGIGQISSEVPQNLSASRPQDRQFILSSKKLLLSDSGFYLCAWNRGGELFFGEGSRLTVL.

This clonotype was counted at least ten times. The chain combines TRBV2 with TRBJ2-7; 8 bases line up with TRBD1. The CDR3 has 13 residues. V lost 8 bases and J lost 2; bases outside the gene matches: 5. Germline V gene sequence: CDR1 SNHLY, CDR2 FYNNEI. The CDR3 here is CASSGQVAYEQYF. Here the CDR3 DNA reads TGTGCCAGCTCGGGACAGGTTGCCTACGAGCAGTACTTC.

This clonotype was recorded many times. The rearrangement joins TRBV29-1 to TRBJ2-7; 7 nucleotides agree with TRBD1. Losses at the gene ends were 4 bases for V and 9 bases for J; bases not matched to a gene: 18. The germline CDR1 and CDR2 sequences are SQVTM and ANQGSEA. The CDR3 is made up of 15 amino acids. The CDR3 sequence: CSVGSTDRSSGRQYF. As DNA, the CDR3 is TGCAGCGTTGGTTCTACGGACAGGAGCAGCGGCCGGCAGTACTTC.

This clonotype showed up just a few times. V and J are TRBV6-1 and TRBJ1-2; D unclear. Germline values: CDR1 MNHNS, CDR2 SASEGT. The CDR3 contains 14 residues. The V gene lost 1 base and the J gene lost 4 bases, with 10 bases spanning the gap. The CDR3 sequence: CASSEGGLSYGYTF. The CDR3 coding sequence is TGTGCCAGCAGTGAAGGTGGGCTTAGCTATGGCTACACCTTC.

This clonotype was observed a handful of times. With a much larger clone just one base away, this may be a read error. The rearrangement links TRBV12-3 or TRBV12-4 to TRBJ2-1, with a weak D call TRBD2 (6 bases). There are 14 residues in the CDR3. CDR3 region: CASSPTRRYNEQLF. The DNA for the CDR3 is TGTGCCAGCAGTCCGACTAGACGATATAATGAGCAGCTCTTC.

This clonotype has at least ten counts. The gene calls are TRBV20-1 and TRBJ2-1; the match to TRBD2 covers 8 bases. With V trimmed by 6 bases and J by 5 bases, 12 bases remained unmatched. Germline CDR1 reads DFQATT; CDR2 reads SNEGSKA (reference sequence). This CDR3 region has 15 residues. The CDR3 nucleotides read TGCAGTGCGAGGTCGGCGGGGGGTTTCAACAATGAGCAGTTCTTC. This codes for CSARSAGGFNNEQFF.

This clonotype occurred a few times. V is TRBV6-5 and J is TRBJ1-2, with D possibly matching TRBD1 (6 bases). Between the trimmed V and J ends, which lost 2 bases and 5 bases, there was a span of 15 bases. This CDR3 spans 15 amino acids. Per the germline V gene, CDR1 is MNHEY and CDR2 is SVGAGI. Here the CDR3 DNA reads TGTGCCAGCAGTTACACGAGGGGGGGGATTTATGGCTACACCTTC. It translates to CASSYTRGGIYGYTF.

Many counts were recorded for this clonotype. The rearrangement uses TRBV2 and TRBJ2-2, with no clear D. CDR1 SNHLY and CDR2 FYNNEI come from the germline V gene. There are 14 residues in the CDR3. The V and J ends lost 11 bases and 2 bases respectively, with 15 bases between them. The CDR3 sequence: CAAAMKGNTGELFF. CDR3 sequence (DNA): TGTGCCGCCGCGATGAAGGGAAACACCGGGGAGCTGTTTTTT.

Many counts were recorded for this clonotype. The rearrangement uses TRBV3-1 and TRBJ1-5; D remains ambiguous. CDR3 length: 13 amino acids. Trimming left V 1 base short and J 7 bases short, with 8 bases between. The germline gives CDR1 LGHDT, CDR2 YNNKEL (reference sequence). The CDR3 reads CASSQGVGQPQHF. The DNA of the CDR3 is TGTGCCAGCAGCCAAGGGGTCGGGCAGCCCCAGCATTTT.

Many counts were recorded for this clonotype. V usage is TRBV6-1 and J usage is TRBJ2-5; TRBD2 matches 7 bases. Germline lookup yields CDR1 MNHNS and CDR2 SASEGT. The CDR3 is 15 residues long. V lost 3 bases, J lost 5 bases, and 9 bases stayed unmatched. The CDR3 is CASSDSAGARETQYF. The CDR3 coding sequence is TGTGCCAGCAGTGATTCCGCGGGAGCTCGGGAGACCCAGTACTTC.

V and J are TRBV19 and TRBJ1-5; the D is unclear. V gave up 10 bases and J gave up 4 bases, with 17 bases separating them. CDR3 length: 14 residues. CDR1 is LNHDA, CDR2 SQIVND, per germline (reference sequence). Written as DNA, the CDR3 is TGTGCCACACAGCCCGAGGGCCTGAATCAGCCCCAGCATTTT. It yields the protein CATQPEGLNQPQHF.

The chain is built from TRBV11-3 and TRBJ1-2, with TRBD1 matching over 8 bases. V trimming: 3 bases; J trimming: 6 bases; junction bases outside the gene matches: 6. Germline CDR1 SGHNT, CDR2 YENEEA. CDR3 length: 14 residues. The CDR3 DNA follows: TGTGCCAGCAGCTTTTGGCAGGGGGCAGATGGCTACACCTTC. Its translation: CASSFWQGADGYTF. Filled out from reference TRBV11-3 and TRBJ1-2, the complete variable domain reads EAGVVQSPRYKIIEKKQPVAFWCNPISGHNTLYWYLQNLGQGPELLIRYENEEAVDDSQLPKDRFSAERLKGVDSTLKIQPAELGDSAVYLCASSFWQGADGYTFGSGTRLTVV.

This clonotype came up many times. The chain employs TRBV20-1 and TRBJ1-1; 9 bases are shared with TRBD1. Germline V CDR1 and CDR2: DFQATT, SNEGSKA (reference sequence). CDR3 length: 16 amino acids. J gave up 5 bases and V 3 bases, and 13 bases lay outside the gene matches. Written as DNA, the CDR3 is TGCAGTGCTAGGGGGACAGGGAGAGTTTTGGATACTGAAGCTTTCTTT. It encodes CSARGTGRVLDTEAFF.

This clonotype has ten or more counts. V is TRBV4-1 and J is TRBJ2-1, with 10 bases identical to TRBD1. This CDR3 comprises 15 residues. Per germline, CDR1 MGHRA and CDR2 YSYEKL. V shed 5 bases and J 5 bases; nucleotides not matched to a gene: 6. CDR3 protein: CASSYPGQGNNEQFF. The CDR3 DNA is TGCGCCAGCAGCTATCCGGGACAGGGGAACAATGAGCAGTTCTTC.

At least ten counts were recorded for this clonotype. The chain recombines TRBV12-3 or TRBV12-4 with TRBJ2-3; 9 bases fit TRBD2. With V trimmed by 3 bases and J by 2 bases, 6 bases remained unmatched. The CDR3 extends over 16 amino acids. The CDR3 sequence is CASSFTSGRFTDTQYF. For the CDR3, the DNA is TGTGCCAGCAGTTTCACGAGCGGGAGGTTCACAGATACGCAGTATTTT.

This clonotype was detected a few times. The V and J genes are TRBV5-1 and TRBJ2-1, with 7 bases that match TRBD1. The V and J ends lost 3 bases and 0 bases, in that order; junction bases with no gene match: 6. The CDR3 is made up of 16 amino acids. CDR1 is SGHRS, CDR2 YFSETQ, per germline. The CDR3 bases are TGCGCCAGCAGCTACACAGGGGCCAGCTCCTACAATGAGCAGTTCTTC. This gives the protein CASSYTGASSYNEQFF.

Ten or more counts support this clonotype. J is TRBJ2-1 and V is TRBV7-3; TRBD2 might be the D (6 bases). This CDR3 has 13 residues. Germline V lookup: CDR1 SGHTA, CDR2 FQGTGA. Trimming pared 5 bases from V and 6 bases from J, leaving 11 bases between. CDR3 DNA: TGTGCCAGCAGCCAAATCGGGAGCAATGAGCAGTTCTTC. This sequence encodes CASSQIGSNEQFF.

This clonotype was seen only a few times. V usage is TRBV20-1 and J usage is TRBJ1-1; TRBD1 might be the D (6 bases). The germline V gene has CDR1 DFQATT and CDR2 SNEGSKA (reference sequence). Trimming shortened V by 0 bases and J by 5 bases, and 16 bases separated the two germline ends. The CDR3 runs 15 residues. The CDR3 is CSARDLGAGETEAFF. As DNA, the CDR3 is TGCAGTGCTAGAGATCTGGGGGCGGGTGAAACTGAAGCTTTCTTT.

The CDR3 DNA follows: TGTGCCAGCAGCTTTTCTAATTGGGCGGCAGGAACTAACTATGGCTACACCTTC. Encoded protein: CASSFSNWAAGTNYGYTF. This chain connects TRBV5-8 to TRBJ1-2, with D hard to call. CDR3 size: 18 residues. Germline V gives CDR1 SGHTS, CDR2 YDEGEE. V lost 2 bases to trimming and J lost 0 bases, with 20 bases between them.